This T cell receptor (beta chain) is drawn from a study of metastatic and nonmetastatic thyroid tumors. TCRdb re-clonotyped the PCR reads through MiXCR. The data hold 72,000 or so clones, with roughly 18% observed a single time. Treatment of any kind had been given to no patient before thyroid surgery. J gave up 13 bases and V 4 bases, and 6 bases lay outside the gene matches. This CDR3 comprises 13 residues. Per germline, CDR1 KGHDR and CDR2 SFDVKD. This clone was seen repeatedly, ten times or more. Sequenced: blood. This TCR was sampled from a female donor with papillary thyroid cancer or a benign thyroid nodule (not recorded which). Some clones in this sample may be carry-over from other donors' samples. The J gene is TRBJ1-4, the V gene TRBV24-1; TRBD1 agrees at 9 bases. CDR3 protein: CATSEVGQGPLFF. The CDR3, as DNA: TGTGCCACCAGTGAAGTAGGACAGGGGCCACTGTTTTTT.